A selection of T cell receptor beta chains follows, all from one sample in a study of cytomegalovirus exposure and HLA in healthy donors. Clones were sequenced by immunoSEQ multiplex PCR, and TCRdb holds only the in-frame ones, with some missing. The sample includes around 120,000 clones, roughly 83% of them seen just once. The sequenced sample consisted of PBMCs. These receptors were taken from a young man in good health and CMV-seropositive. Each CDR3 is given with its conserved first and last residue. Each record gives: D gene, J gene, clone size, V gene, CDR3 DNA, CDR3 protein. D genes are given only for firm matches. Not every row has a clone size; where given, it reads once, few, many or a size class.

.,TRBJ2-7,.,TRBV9,TGTGCCAGCAGCGCCGGAGGGCTGATAGATTACGAGCAGTACTTC,CASSAGGLIDYEQYF
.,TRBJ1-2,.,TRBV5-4,TGTGCCAGCAGCTTGTCTTTAGGGAGGTCTAACTATGGCTACACCTTC,CASSLSLGRSNYGYTF
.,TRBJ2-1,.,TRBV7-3,TGTGCCAGCAGCCCCATGGGCGCTGGTGAGCAGTTCTTC,CASSPMGAGEQFF
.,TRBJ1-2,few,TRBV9,TGTGCCAGCAGCGTAGGGCAGCGAGGAGGCTACACCTTC,CASSVGQRGGYTF
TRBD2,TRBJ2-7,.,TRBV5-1,TGCGCCAGCAGCTTCGGGACTAGCGGGCTTTACGAGCAGTACTTC,CASSFGTSGLYEQYF
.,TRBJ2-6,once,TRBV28,TGTGCCAGCAGTTTTCGAGGCAACGTCCTGACTTTC,CASSFRGNVLTF
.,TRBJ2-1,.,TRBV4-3,TGCGCCAGCAGCCTAGCGTCTAGCTCCTACAATGAGCAGTTCTTC,CASSLASSSYNEQFF
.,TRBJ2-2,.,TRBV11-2,TGTGCCAGCAGCTTAGGTTCAGGGTCCACCGGGGAGCTGTTTTTT,CASSLGSGSTGELFF
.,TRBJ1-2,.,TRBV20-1,TGCAGTGCTAGAGTAGTCGGTGGCTACACCTTC,CSARVVGGYTF
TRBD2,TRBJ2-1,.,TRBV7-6,TGTGCCAGCAGCTTAGGGGGACTAGCGGGGAACAATGAGCAGTTCTTC,CASSLGGLAGNNEQFF
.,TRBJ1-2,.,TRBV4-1,TGCGCCAGCAGCCCCCTCCCCGCCAGTCCATATGGCTACACCTTC,CASSPLPASPYGYTF